The clone carrying this TCR beta chain has only a few counts. Source study methods: Reference gene primer amplification gave nucleated cell count estimates. Some clones are missing from TCRdb's copy, which holds only in-frame ones; the method was immunoSEQ multiplex PCR. V and J calls and clone size are copied from that table; D and trimming were computed from the DNA. Of roughly 180,000 clones in the sample, approximately 86% were seen once. The sample belongs to a study of blood T cell repertoires in COVID-19. Across the whole study: Material from acute and convalescent COVID-19 was sourced from the United States, Italy and Spain. PBMCs, B-cell-depleted T cells, or T cells provided the cDNA or gDNA that made up the material.

The CDR3 sequence is 14 residues long. CDR1 MNHEY and CDR2 SMNVEV come from the germline V gene (reference sequence). The ends lost 5 bases at V and 8 bases at J; junction bases unmatched: 11. The chain employs TRBV27 and TRBJ1-2, with 7 positions matching TRBD1. Sequencing was performed on peripheral blood. This TCR came from a man aged 55-75 years with acute or convalescent COVID-19. CDR3: CASSPDRVGSGYTF. Written as DNA, the CDR3 is TGTGCCAGCAGTCCTGACAGGGTCGGGAGCGGCTACACCTTC.